This record covers a single T cell receptor beta chain. Several immunoSEQ plates held equal portions of the genomic DNA taken from each subset. For sorted subsets, about 190 ng DNA per replicate equaled 33,000 or so T cell genomes. The assay was immunoSEQ multiplex PCR, and TCRdb's table has in-frame clones only and misses some. The data hold 110,000 or so clones, with 68% observed a single time. The record originates from a study of shared clonotypes between healthy human individuals. V lost 6 bases and J lost 4; bases outside the gene matches: 5. Per the germline V gene, CDR1 is SGHAT and CDR2 is FQNNGV. The CDR3 extends over 14 amino acids.

Source material: memory CD8+ T cells sorted from blood. Subset described: CD45RO+ cells pooled with CCR7-negative TemRA cells. The receptor's source is a woman aged 25 to 39 in good health. The V call is TRBV11-2, the J call TRBJ1-5; 8 bases match TRBD1. The CDR3 sequence: CASRPRQGNQPQHF. The CDR3 DNA sequence: TGTGCCAGCAGACCCCGACAGGGGAATCAGCCCCAGCATTTT.